This T cell receptor beta chain derives from a study of blood T cell repertoires in COVID-19. Study in general: Samples of COVID-19 (acute and convalescent) were obtained from the United States, Italy and Spain. T cells, B-cell-depleted T cells, or PBMCs provided the cDNA or gDNA that served as material.

This clone was detected only a few times. Per the original methods: Quantification of nucleated cells was approximated via reference gene primer amplification. Assay: immunoSEQ multiplex PCR; the TCRdb copy retains only in-frame clones and omits some. V and J calls and clone size are as listed in that table; D and trimming were resolved from the DNA. The sample comprises approximately 400,000 clones, roughly four fifths of which are singletons, and 0.85% to 1.3% rests with the top ten. Germline values: CDR1 GTSNPN, CDR2 SVGIG (reference sequence). The CDR3 runs 15 residues. V was cut by 3 bases and J by 8 bases, with 20 bases left in between.

This TCR derives from a human donor with acute or convalescent COVID-19. The donor label of this sample is uncertain. The sample consisted of peripheral blood. The chain uses TRBV30 and TRBJ1-5; D is perhaps TRBD1 (6 bases). CDR3 nucleotides: TGTGCCTGGAGCGAGAGAGGGACACCTCGTGAGCCCCAGCATTTT. Protein: CAWSERGTPREPQHF.